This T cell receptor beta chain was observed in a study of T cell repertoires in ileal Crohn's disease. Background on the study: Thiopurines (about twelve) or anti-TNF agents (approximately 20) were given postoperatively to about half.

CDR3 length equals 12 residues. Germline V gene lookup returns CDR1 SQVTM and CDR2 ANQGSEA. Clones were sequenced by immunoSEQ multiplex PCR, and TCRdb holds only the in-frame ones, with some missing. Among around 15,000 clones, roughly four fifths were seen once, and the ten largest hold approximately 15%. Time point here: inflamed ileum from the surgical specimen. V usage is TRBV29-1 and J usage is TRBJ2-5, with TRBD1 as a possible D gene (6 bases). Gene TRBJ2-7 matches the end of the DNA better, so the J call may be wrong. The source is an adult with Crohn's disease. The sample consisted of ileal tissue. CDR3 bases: TGCAGCGTTGCCCCCTACAGGGACGAGCAGTACTTC. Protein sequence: CSVAPYRDEQYF.